The clone carrying this T cell receptor (beta chain) was seen at least ten times. Each CDR3 protein gets one entry after TCRdb re-called the 5' RACE reads with MiXCR. The table records some 89,000 distinct CDR3 sequences, roughly 9.6% of them present only once. This sample stems from a study of early T cells in non-severe SARS-CoV-2 infection. Overall study context: Sequencing of unsorted whole blood was done on bulk RNA, leaving chains unpaired.

The CDR3 loop spans 14 amino acids. The germline CDR1 and CDR2 sequences are SGHTS and YDEGEE. The ends were cut back, 0 bases at V and 8 bases at J, with 14 bases in the middle. Material: whole blood, obtained at baseline. V and J are TRBV5-8 and TRBJ1-1; D might be TRBD1 (5 bases). The clonotype was recovered from an adult who was a healthcare worker with PCR-confirmed SARS-CoV-2 infection or an uninfected control (not recorded which). The CDR3 DNA follows: TGTGCCAGCAGCTTGGTTTCGGCAGGGAGAGAAGCTTTCTTT. This codes for CASSLVSAGREAFF. Supplemented by reference TRBV5-8 and TRBJ1-1, the full variable domain reads EAGVTQSPTHLIKTRGQQATLRCSPISGHTSVYWYQQALGLGLQFLLWYDEGEERNRGNFPPRFSGRQFPNYSSELNVNALELEDSALYLCASSLVSAGREAFFGQGTRLTVV.